Reported below is one T cell receptor (beta chain). Its antigen is still unknown. This CDR3 spans 14 amino acids. These data come from a study of T cells expressing NK-cell markers. TCRdb re-called the 5' RACE reads; every CDR3 protein appears as one record, without DNA. This sample's clone table lists 350,000 to 400,000 distinct CDR3 sequences. Study results and caveats: Whether expanded NKG2C+ T cell clones were HCMV-specific remained unclear.

The genes are TRBV12-3 or TRBV12-4 and TRBJ1-6; TCRdb designates TRBD1, a call that cannot be tested without DNA. This TCR was sampled from a woman aged 45 to 65 in good health. Sequencing was performed on blood T cells: a sorted CD56 or NKG2C T cell subset, CD4+ or CD8+ T cells, or bulk PBMC T cells (not recorded which). CDR3 sequence: CASSRTGENSPLHF.